A selection of T cell receptor beta chains follows, all from one sample in a study of CD8 T cells in ankylosing spondylitis. One entry per CDR3 protein results from TCRdb running MiXCR on the 5' RACE reads. The table has 350,000 or so distinct CDR3 sequences, roughly 8% seen once; the top ten hold 13% to 15%. The sequenced material came from blood, either unsorted or a sorted T cell fraction (not recorded which). These receptors were collected from a male donor with ankylosing spondylitis. The conserved cysteine and the conserved F or W are not part of the CDR3 here.

len: 14; j_gene: TRBJ1-4; v_gene: TRBV5-1; CDR3aa: ASSELGGTTNEKLF
len: 13; j_gene: TRBJ2-5; v_gene: TRBV9; CDR3aa: ASSQEVAGIETQY
len: 15; j_gene: TRBJ2-1; v_gene: TRBV11-3; CDR3aa: ASSGELGPRSYNEQF
len: 14; j_gene: TRBJ1-4; v_gene: TRBV5-1; CDR3aa: ASSLQQTNLREKLF
len: 13; j_gene: TRBJ1-6; v_gene: TRBV2; CDR3aa: ASRPGTGGRSPLH
len: 10; j_gene: TRBJ2-1; v_gene: TRBV5-1; CDR3aa: ASSLAGIEQF
len: 13; j_gene: TRBJ2-3; v_gene: TRBV14; CDR3aa: ASSQVPDPTDTQY
len: 12; j_gene: TRBJ2-7; v_gene: TRBV10-3; CDR3aa: AINGQGISYEQY
len: 12; j_gene: TRBJ2-5; v_gene: TRBV6-1; CDR3aa: ASSGLARQETQY
len: 11; j_gene: TRBJ2-3; v_gene: TRBV28; CDR3aa: ASREGGIDTQY
len: 13; j_gene: TRBJ2-1; v_gene: TRBV5-5; CDR3aa: ASSSWALADNEQF
len: 13; j_gene: TRBJ2-3; v_gene: TRBV20-1; CDR3aa: SATTSGYSTDTQY
len: 14; j_gene: TRBJ2-1; v_gene: TRBV12-5; CDR3aa: ASGRGTSGSYNEQF
len: 14; j_gene: TRBJ2-1; v_gene: TRBV24-1; CDR3aa: ATSESSGRDYNEQF
len: 14; j_gene: TRBJ2-1; v_gene: TRBV27; CDR3aa: ASRPRDRASYNEQF
len: 13; j_gene: TRBJ2-7; v_gene: TRBV7-3; CDR3aa: ASSLMGGISYEQY
len: 13; j_gene: TRBJ2-3; v_gene: TRBV12-3/TRBV12-4; CDR3aa: ASSFTQGARDTQY
len: 11; j_gene: TRBJ2-1; v_gene: TRBV29-1; CDR3aa: SVDEQGVGEQF
len: 12; j_gene: TRBJ2-1; v_gene: TRBV11-1; CDR3aa: ASGGDSSYNEQF
len: 13; j_gene: TRBJ2-1; v_gene: TRBV20-1; CDR3aa: SASLPLGLAYEQF
len: 12; j_gene: TRBJ1-5; v_gene: TRBV11-2; CDR3aa: ASSLNGVEQPQH
len: 10; j_gene: TRBJ2-2; v_gene: TRBV28; CDR3aa: ASSTPLRELF
len: 13; j_gene: TRBJ2-5; v_gene: TRBV21-1; CDR3aa: ASFVRDRNQETQY
len: 14; j_gene: TRBJ1-4; v_gene: TRBV7-9; CDR3aa: ASSPGGGGTNEKLF
len: 11; j_gene: TRBJ1-2; v_gene: TRBV27; CDR3aa: ASSLAQGTSYT
len: 11; j_gene: TRBJ1-4; v_gene: TRBV12-3/TRBV12-4; CDR3aa: ASRGIGDEKLF
len: 12; j_gene: TRBJ2-7; v_gene: TRBV3-1; CDR3aa: ASSQDLRGQGQY
len: 14; j_gene: TRBJ2-2; v_gene: TRBV7-3; CDR3aa: ASSLGPSDNTGELF
len: 10; j_gene: TRBJ2-7; v_gene: TRBV6-6; CDR3aa: ASSYRAYEQY
len: 11; j_gene: TRBJ1-5; v_gene: TRBV12-3/TRBV12-4; CDR3aa: ASTLGQAQPQH
len: 15; j_gene: TRBJ2-3; v_gene: TRBV20-1; CDR3aa: SARRIGIKGRTDTQY
len: 13; j_gene: TRBJ2-1; v_gene: TRBV5-1; CDR3aa: ASSLGLAGVDEQF
len: 15; j_gene: TRBJ2-2; v_gene: TRBV6-2/TRBV6-3; CDR3aa: ASSYHTGGVQTGELF
len: 9; j_gene: TRBJ1-1; v_gene: TRBV20-1; CDR3aa: SASLNTEAF
len: 12; j_gene: TRBJ2-5; v_gene: TRBV11-1; CDR3aa: ASSAANLSWGQY
len: 11; j_gene: TRBJ2-7; v_gene: TRBV20-1; CDR3aa: SARDSYSYEQY
len: 12; j_gene: TRBJ1-2; v_gene: TRBV4-1; CDR3aa: ASSGDTTNYGYT
len: 12; j_gene: TRBJ2-7; v_gene: TRBV5-1; CDR3aa: ASRDSGGPYEQY
len: 10; j_gene: TRBJ2-7; v_gene: TRBV28; CDR3aa: ASSFLRVEQY
len: 15; j_gene: TRBJ2-1; v_gene: TRBV19; CDR3aa: VSSILPTSGRLDEQF
len: 13; j_gene: TRBJ2-3; v_gene: TRBV27; CDR3aa: ASRSIPGGLDTQY
len: 14; j_gene: TRBJ2-1; v_gene: TRBV20-1; CDR3aa: SARQLLRSSYNEQF
len: 18; j_gene: TRBJ2-7; v_gene: TRBV20-1; CDR3aa: SAPPRGLAGPSVRSYEQY
len: 10; j_gene: TRBJ1-4; v_gene: TRBV29-1; CDR3aa: SVRDSREKLF
len: 10; j_gene: TRBJ1-4; v_gene: TRBV20-1; CDR3aa: SATQAPEKLF
len: 15; j_gene: TRBJ1-5; v_gene: TRBV18; CDR3aa: ASSRTGQGNPNQPQH
len: 11; j_gene: TRBJ1-1; v_gene: TRBV2; CDR3aa: ASSEWGNTEAF
len: 13; j_gene: TRBJ2-1; v_gene: TRBV20-1; CDR3aa: SAPITSTPYNEQF
len: 14; j_gene: TRBJ2-6; v_gene: TRBV7-2; CDR3aa: ASSWGLLSGANVLT
len: 12; j_gene: TRBJ1-1; v_gene: TRBV3-1; CDR3aa: ASSQADRGNEAL
len: 12; j_gene: TRBJ1-4; v_gene: TRBV7-9; CDR3aa: ASRSGITNEKLF
len: 13; j_gene: TRBJ1-1; v_gene: TRBV11-2; CDR3aa: ASSSNYGGGTEAF
len: 16; j_gene: TRBJ2-1; v_gene: TRBV5-1; CDR3aa: ASSQTSGRPSSYNEQF
len: 11; j_gene: TRBJ2-7; v_gene: TRBV29-1; CDR3aa: SGSGGSGYEQY
len: 19; j_gene: TRBJ2-1; v_gene: TRBV3-1; CDR3aa: ASSQGPQGRTSGRLYNEQF
len: 10; j_gene: TRBJ1-1; v_gene: TRBV10-3; CDR3aa: AISTGNTEAF
len: 15; j_gene: TRBJ2-7; v_gene: TRBV27; CDR3aa: ASSISGTSSRGYEQY
len: 11; j_gene: TRBJ1-5; v_gene: TRBV27; CDR3aa: ASSRILNQPQH
len: 12; j_gene: TRBJ1-2; v_gene: TRBV18; CDR3aa: ASSPPSGNYGYT
len: 10; j_gene: TRBJ1-6; v_gene: TRBV29-1; CDR3aa: SVGGGGSPLH